A single sample gave rise to the 5 T cell receptor beta chains below, sequenced in a study of cytomegalovirus exposure and HLA in healthy donors (dated by TCRdb to the late 2010s). The library was prepared using the immunoSEQ multiplex PCR assay. TCRdb holds this immuneACCESS table with in-frame rearrangements only. Some clones are missing; in checked studies, unresolved V genes explain under half, and the rest has no known cause. This sample gives around 250,000 clones in total; 90% of them show up just once. The ten largest clones represent around 0.34% of the sample. Sequencing used PBMCs. These receptors were collected from a young woman in good health and CMV-seronegative.

This clone was picked up a small number of times. The chain recombines TRBV9 with TRBJ1-2; no firm D call. This CDR3 region has 15 residues. V was cut by 0 bases and J by 8 bases, with 17 bases left in between. Germline assignment: CDR1 SGDLS and CDR2 YYNGEE. CDR3 nucleotide sequence: TGTGCCAGCAGCGTAGGGGCGGGTTTGGTGGAGGGCTACACCTTC. Protein: CASSVGAGLVEGYTF.

As DNA, the CDR3 is TGTGCCAGTAGTCCATCCTCCTTGACAGAGTACGAGCAGTACGTC. Encoded protein: CASSPSSLTEYEQYV. V gene TRBV19 combines with J gene TRBJ2-7; D is possibly TRBD1 (5 bases). This CDR3 has 15 amino acids. Deletions cut 5 bases from V and 4 bases from J, with 18 bases between. Germline assignment: CDR1 LNHDA and CDR2 SQIVND (reference sequence).

The chain recombines TRBV6-6 with TRBJ1-4; TRBD1 aligns across 9 bases. Looked up from germline, CDR1 is MNHNY and CDR2 is SVGAGI (reference sequence). V gave up 5 bases and J gave up 8 bases; unmatched junction bases: 12. The CDR3 has 16 residues. CDR3 protein: CASSPPGQGSGEKLFF. DNA of the CDR3: TGTGCCAGCAGTCCCCCGGGACAGGGTAGCGGGGAAAAACTGTTTTTT.

The V gene is TRBV6-5, the J gene TRBJ1-5; D is possibly TRBD1 (5 bases). This CDR3 comprises 14 residues. Germline lookup yields CDR1 MNHEY and CDR2 SVGAGI. Trimming cost V 7 bases and J 4 bases, with 14 bases left between them. CDR3 residues: CASTGQGRNQPQHF. The CDR3 region has the DNA TGTGCCAGCACCGGCCAGGGCAGGAATCAGCCCCAGCATTTT.

This chain connects TRBV5-1 to TRBJ2-1; 8 nucleotides align to TRBD1. J lost 9 bases, V lost 4 bases, and 12 bases had no gene match. Germline CDR1 reads SGHRS; CDR2 reads YFSETQ. There are 15 residues in the CDR3. The CDR3 loop reads CASSADRVRVGEQFF. The CDR3 DNA reads as TGCGCCAGCAGCGCGGACAGGGTCCGTGTGGGTGAGCAGTTCTTC.